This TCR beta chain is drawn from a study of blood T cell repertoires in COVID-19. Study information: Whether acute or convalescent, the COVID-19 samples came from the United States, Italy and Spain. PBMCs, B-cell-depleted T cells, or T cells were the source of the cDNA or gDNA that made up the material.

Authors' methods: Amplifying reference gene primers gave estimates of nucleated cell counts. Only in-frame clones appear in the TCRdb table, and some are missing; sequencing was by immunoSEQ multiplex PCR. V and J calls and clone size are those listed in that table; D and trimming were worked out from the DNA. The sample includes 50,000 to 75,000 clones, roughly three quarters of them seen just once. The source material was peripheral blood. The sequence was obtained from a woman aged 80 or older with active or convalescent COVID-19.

The CDR3 spells CASSPRDRGNQPQHF. DNA for the CDR3: TGTGCCAGCAGTCCCCGGGACAGGGGGAATCAGCCCCAGCATTTT. V and J are TRBV28 and TRBJ1-5, with 11 bases identical to TRBD1. In germline, CDR1 is MDHEN, CDR2 SYDVKM. The CDR3 contains 15 residues. V trimming: 5 bases; J trimming: 4 bases; junction bases outside the gene matches: 4.